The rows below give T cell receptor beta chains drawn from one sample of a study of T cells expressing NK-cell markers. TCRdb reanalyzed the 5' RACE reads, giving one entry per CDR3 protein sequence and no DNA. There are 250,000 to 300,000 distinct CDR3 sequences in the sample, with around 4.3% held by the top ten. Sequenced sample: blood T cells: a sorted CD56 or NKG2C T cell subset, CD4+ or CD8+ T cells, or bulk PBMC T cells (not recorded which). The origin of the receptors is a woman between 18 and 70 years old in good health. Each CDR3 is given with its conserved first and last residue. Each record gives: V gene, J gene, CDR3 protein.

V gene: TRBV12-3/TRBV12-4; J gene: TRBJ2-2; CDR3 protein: CASSLEGNANTGELFF
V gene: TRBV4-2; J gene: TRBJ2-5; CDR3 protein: CASSQGTPSFNQETQYF
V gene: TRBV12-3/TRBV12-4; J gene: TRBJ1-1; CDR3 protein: CASSLGARIAEAFF
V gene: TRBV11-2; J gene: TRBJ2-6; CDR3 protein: CASSGYRGAGANVLTF
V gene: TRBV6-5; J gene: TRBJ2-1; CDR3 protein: CASSSFVEQFF
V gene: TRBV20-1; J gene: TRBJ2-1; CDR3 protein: CSARGGGPYNEQFF
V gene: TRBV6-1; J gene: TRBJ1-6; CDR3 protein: CASGTGYNSPLHF
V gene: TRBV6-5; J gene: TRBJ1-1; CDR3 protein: CASYRASTEAFF
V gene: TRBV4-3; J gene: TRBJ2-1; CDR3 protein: CASSRGRRGYNEQFF
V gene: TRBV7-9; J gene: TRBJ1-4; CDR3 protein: CASRLGTSNEKLFF
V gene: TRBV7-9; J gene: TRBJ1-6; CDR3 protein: CASSSRQGLNSPLHF
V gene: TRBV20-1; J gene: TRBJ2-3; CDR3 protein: CSALAGRGTDTQYF
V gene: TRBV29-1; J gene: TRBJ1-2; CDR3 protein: CSVLTANYGYTF
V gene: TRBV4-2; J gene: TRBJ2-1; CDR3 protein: CASSQDLVARNEQFF
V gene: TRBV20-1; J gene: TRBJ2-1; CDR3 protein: CSARGPLAGNSYNEQFF
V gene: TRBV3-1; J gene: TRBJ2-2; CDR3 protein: CASSPRDRFTGELFF
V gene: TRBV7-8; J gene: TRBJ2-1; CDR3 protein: CASSRILAGGGHNEQFF
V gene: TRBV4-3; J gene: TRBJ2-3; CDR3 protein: CASSQDRTGTRFPDTQYF
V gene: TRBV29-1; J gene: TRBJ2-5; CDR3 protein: CSVVRAGETQYF
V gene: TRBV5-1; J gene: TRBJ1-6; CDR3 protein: CASSLERDNSPLHF
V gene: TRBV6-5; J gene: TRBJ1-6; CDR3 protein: CASSYRGSPLHF
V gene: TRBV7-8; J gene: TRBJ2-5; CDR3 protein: CASSLARRQETQYF
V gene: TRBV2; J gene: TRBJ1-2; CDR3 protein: CASRREQGLSYGYTF
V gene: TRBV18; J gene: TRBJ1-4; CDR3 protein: CDSSPPQGLFNEKLFF
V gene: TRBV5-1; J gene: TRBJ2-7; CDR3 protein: CASRFGTGGNEQYF
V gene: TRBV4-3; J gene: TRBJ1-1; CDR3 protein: CASSATGTTTFEAFF
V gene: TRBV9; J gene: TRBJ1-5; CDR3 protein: CASSVAPVNQPQHF